This TCR beta chain appears in the sequencing data of a study of T cells in Graves' hyperthyroidism and ophthalmopathy. Notes on the study in general: Ophthalmopathy got predicted by the model a median around six months before its onset.

Ophthalmopathy patients had moderate-to-severe active disease, CAS ≥3, NOSPECS ≥4, and disease duration under 3 months. Exclusions: uncontrolled infection, other autoimmune disease, pregnancy, lactation. Each diagnosis drew on symptoms, thyroxine, TRAb, thyroid ultrasound and orbital computed tomography findings. A note on this clonotype: Its specificity is unknown.

The investigators amplified TCR beta CDR3 regions from RNA transcripts. Primed by the HTBI set, a first-round RT-PCR was run on the TCR CDR3. TCRdb redid the calling of the multiplex PCR reads with MiXCR, one entry per CDR3 protein. Of approximately 690,000 distinct CDR3 sequences listed, 14% are singletons. Between the trimmed V and J ends, which lost 9 bases and 1 base, there was a span of 14 bases. This CDR3 spans 14 amino acids. Germline loops: CDR1 SNHLY, CDR2 FYNNEI. Sequencing input: blood. This clonotype was sampled from a woman aged 45-60 years with Graves' ophthalmopathy. The genes are TRBV2 and TRBJ2-3; possibly TRBD1 for D (5 bases). DNA for the CDR3: TGTGCCAGACTACGACAGAGCCGCACAGATACGCAGTATTTT. This translates into CARLRQSRTDTQYF.